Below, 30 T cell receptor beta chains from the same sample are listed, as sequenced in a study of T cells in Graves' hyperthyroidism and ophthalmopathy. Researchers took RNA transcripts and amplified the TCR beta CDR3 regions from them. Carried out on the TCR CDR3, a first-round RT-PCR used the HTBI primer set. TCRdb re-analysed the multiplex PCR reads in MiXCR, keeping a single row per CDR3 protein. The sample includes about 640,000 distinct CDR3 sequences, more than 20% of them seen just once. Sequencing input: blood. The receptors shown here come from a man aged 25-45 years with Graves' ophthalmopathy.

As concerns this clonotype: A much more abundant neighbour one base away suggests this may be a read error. The CDR3 is CASRGGTGRYDQPQHF. Here the CDR3 DNA reads TGTGCCAGCAGGGGGGGGACAGGGAGGTACGATCAGCCCCAGCATTTT. V and J are TRBV6-2 or TRBV6-3 and TRBJ1-5, with 9 bases that match TRBD1. The CDR3 runs 16 residues. Per the germline V gene, CDR1 is MNHEY and CDR2 is SVGEGT. After removal of 6 bases from V and 5 bases from J, the junction contained 11 bases not matched to a gene.

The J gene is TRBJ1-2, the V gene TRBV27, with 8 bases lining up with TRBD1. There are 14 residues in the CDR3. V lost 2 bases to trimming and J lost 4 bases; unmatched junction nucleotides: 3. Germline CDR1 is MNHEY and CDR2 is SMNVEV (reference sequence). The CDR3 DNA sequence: TGTGCCAGCAGTTTAGCCGGACAGGGCTATGGCTACACCTTC. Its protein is CASSLAGQGYGYTF.

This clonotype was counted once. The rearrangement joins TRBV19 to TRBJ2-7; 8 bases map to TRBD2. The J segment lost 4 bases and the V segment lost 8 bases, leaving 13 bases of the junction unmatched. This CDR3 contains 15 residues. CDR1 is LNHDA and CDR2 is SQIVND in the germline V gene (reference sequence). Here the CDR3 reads CASAKSGGRRYEQYF. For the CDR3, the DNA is TGTGCCAGTGCTAAATCGGGCGGGAGGCGATACGAGCAGTACTTC.

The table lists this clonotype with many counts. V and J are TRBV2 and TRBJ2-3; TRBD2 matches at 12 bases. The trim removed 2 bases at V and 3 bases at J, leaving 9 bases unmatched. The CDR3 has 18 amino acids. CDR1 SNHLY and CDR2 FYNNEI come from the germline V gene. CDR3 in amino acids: CASSELLAGGLGTDTQYF. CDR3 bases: TGTGCCAGCAGTGAATTACTAGCGGGAGGTTTGGGGACAGATACGCAGTATTTT. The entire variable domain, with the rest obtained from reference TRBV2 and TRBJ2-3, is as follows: EPEVTQTPSHQVTQMGQEVILRCVPISNHLYFYWYRQILGQKVEFLVSFYNNEISEKSEIFDDQFSVERPDGSNFTLKIRSTKLEDSAMYFCASSELLAGGLGTDTQYFGPGTRLTVL.

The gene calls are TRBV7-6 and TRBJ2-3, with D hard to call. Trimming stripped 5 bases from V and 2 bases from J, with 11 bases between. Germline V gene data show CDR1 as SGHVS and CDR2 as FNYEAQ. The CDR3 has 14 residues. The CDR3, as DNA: TGTGCCAGCAGCCAAGAAACCTTCACAGATACGCAGTATTTT. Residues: CASSQETFTDTQYF. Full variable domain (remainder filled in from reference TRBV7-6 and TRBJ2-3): GAGVSQSPRYKVTKRGQDVALRCDPISGHVSLYWYRQALGQGPEFLTYFNYEAQQDKSGLPNDRFSAERPEGSISTLTIQRTEQRDSAMYRCASSQETFTDTQYFGPGTRLTVL.

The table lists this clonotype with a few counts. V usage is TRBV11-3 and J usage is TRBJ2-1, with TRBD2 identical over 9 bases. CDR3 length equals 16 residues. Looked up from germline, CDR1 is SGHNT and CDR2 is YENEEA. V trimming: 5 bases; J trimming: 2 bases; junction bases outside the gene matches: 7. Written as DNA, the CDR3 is TGTGCCAGCAGCGGTGGGCGGGAGGGCGCCTACAATGAGCAGTTCTTC. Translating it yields CASSGGREGAYNEQFF.

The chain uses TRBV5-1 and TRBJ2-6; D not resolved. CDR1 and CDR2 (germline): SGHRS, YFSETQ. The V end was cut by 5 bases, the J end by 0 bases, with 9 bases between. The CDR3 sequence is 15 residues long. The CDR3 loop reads CASSNTDSGANVLTF. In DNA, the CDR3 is TGCGCCAGCAGTAACACTGACTCTGGGGCCAACGTCCTGACTTTC.

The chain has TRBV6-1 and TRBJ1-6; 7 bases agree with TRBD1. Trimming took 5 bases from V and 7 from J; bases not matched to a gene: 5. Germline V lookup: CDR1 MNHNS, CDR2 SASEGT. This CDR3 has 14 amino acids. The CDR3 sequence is CASSWDSENSPLHF. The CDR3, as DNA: TGTGCCAGCAGTTGGGACAGCGAAAATTCACCCCTCCACTTT.

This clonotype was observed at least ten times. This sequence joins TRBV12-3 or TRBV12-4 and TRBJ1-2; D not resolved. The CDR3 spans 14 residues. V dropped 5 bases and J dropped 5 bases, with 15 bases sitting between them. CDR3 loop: CASSLPEHPYGYTF. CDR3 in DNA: TGTGCCAGCAGTCTCCCGGAGCATCCTTATGGCTACACCTTC.

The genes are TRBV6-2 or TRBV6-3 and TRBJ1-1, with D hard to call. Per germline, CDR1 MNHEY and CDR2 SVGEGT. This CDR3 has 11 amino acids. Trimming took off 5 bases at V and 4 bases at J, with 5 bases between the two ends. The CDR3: CASSPRTEAFF. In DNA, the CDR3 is TGTGCCAGCAGTCCCCGCACTGAAGCTTTCTTT.

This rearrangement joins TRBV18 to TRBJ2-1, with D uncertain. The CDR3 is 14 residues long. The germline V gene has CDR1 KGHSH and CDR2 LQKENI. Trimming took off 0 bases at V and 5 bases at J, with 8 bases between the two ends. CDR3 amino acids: CASSPPGSDNEQFF. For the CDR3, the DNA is TGTGCCAGCTCACCACCGGGGTCCGACAATGAGCAGTTCTTC.

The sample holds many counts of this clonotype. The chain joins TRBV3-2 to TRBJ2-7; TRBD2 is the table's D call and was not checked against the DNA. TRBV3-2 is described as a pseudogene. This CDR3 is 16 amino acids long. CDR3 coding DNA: TGTGCCAGCAGCCAAGATCGCACTAGCGGGGACCACGAGCAGTACTTC. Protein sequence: CASSQDRTSGDHEQYF.

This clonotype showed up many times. CDR3 amino acids: CASRSAGANTEAFF. CDR3 coding DNA: TGTGCCAGCAGAAGTGCAGGGGCGAACACTGAAGCTTTCTTT. V gene TRBV28 combines with J gene TRBJ1-1; D perhaps matches TRBD1 (6 bases). Germline CDR1 and CDR2: MDHEN and SYDVKM. The V end was cut by 6 bases, the J end by 1 base, with 12 bases between. This CDR3 contains 14 residues.

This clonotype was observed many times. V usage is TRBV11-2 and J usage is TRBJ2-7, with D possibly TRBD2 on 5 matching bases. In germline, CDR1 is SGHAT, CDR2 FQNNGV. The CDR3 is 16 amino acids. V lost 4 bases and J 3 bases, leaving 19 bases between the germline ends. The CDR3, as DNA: TGTGCCAGCAGCTGGGAGAGTGGCCTCAGAAGCTACGAGCAGTACTTC. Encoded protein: CASSWESGLRSYEQYF.

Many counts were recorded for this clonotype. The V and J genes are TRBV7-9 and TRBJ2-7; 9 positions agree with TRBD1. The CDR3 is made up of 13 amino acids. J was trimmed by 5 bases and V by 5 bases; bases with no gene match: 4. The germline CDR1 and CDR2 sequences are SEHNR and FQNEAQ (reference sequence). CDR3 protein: CASSRGQGNEQYF. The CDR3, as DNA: TGTGCCAGCAGCCGCGGACAGGGGAACGAGCAGTACTTC.

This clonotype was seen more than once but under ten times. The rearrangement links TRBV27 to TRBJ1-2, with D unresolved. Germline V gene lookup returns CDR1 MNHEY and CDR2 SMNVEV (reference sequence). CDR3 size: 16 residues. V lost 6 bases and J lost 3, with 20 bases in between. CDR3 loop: CASSRDLRNSHYGYTF. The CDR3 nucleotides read TGTGCCAGCAGCCGGGATCTACGTAATTCCCACTATGGCTACACCTTC.

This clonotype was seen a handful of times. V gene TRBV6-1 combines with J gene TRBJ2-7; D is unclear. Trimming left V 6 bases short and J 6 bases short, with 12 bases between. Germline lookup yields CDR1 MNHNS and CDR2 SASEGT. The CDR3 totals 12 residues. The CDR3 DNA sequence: TGTGCCAGCAGCGGTGTGGCTGGCGAGCAGTACTTC. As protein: CASSGVAGEQYF.

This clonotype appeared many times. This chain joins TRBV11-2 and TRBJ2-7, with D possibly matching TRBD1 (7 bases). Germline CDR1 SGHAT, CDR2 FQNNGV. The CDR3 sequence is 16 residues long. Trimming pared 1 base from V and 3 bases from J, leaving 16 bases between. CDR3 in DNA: TGTGCCAGCAGCTTAGTGGCCAGGGGGGACAACTACGAGCAGTACTTC. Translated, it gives CASSLVARGDNYEQYF.

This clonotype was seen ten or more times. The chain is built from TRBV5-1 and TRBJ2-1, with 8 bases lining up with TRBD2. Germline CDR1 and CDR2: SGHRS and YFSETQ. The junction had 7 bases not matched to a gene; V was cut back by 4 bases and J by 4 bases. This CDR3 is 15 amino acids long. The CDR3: CASSPMASGYNEQFF. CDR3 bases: TGCGCCAGCAGCCCAATGGCTAGCGGGTACAATGAGCAGTTCTTC.

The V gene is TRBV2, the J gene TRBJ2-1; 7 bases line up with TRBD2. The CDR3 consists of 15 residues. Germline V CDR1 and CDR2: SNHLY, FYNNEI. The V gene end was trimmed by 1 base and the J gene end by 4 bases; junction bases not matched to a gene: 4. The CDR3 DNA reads TGTGCCAGCAGTGAAGGCGGGCGGGAGTACAATGAGCAGTTCTTC. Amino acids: CASSEGGREYNEQFF. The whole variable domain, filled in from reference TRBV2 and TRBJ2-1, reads EPEVTQTPSHQVTQMGQEVILRCVPISNHLYFYWYRQILGQKVEFLVSFYNNEISEKSEIFDDQFSVERPDGSNFTLKIRSTKLEDSAMYFCASSEGGREYNEQFFGPGTRLTVL.

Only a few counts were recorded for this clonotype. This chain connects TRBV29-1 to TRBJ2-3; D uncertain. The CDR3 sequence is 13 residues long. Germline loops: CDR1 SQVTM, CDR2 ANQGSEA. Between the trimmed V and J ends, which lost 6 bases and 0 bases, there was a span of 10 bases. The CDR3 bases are TGCAGCGTAGATAGGGAAAGCACAGATACGCAGTATTTT. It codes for CSVDRESTDTQYF.

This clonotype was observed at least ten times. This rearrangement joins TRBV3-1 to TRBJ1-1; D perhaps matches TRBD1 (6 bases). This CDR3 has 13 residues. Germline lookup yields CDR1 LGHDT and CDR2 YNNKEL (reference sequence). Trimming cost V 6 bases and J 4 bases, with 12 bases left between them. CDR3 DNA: TGTGCCAGCAGTCGGGGGCGTAGCACTGAAGCTTTCTTT. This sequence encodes CASSRGRSTEAFF.

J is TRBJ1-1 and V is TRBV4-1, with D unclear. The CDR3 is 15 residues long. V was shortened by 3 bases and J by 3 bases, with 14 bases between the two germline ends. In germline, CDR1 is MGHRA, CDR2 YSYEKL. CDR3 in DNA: TGCGCCAGCAGCCACCCTGGAGGGTCCGACACTGAAGCTTTCTTT. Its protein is CASSHPGGSDTEAFF.

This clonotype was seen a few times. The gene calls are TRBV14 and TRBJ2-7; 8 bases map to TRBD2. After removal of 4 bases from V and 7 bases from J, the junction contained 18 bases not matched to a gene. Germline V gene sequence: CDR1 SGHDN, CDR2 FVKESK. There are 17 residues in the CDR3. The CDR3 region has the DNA TGTGCCAGCAGCCCCTATAGCGGGAAGTCCGAAACGGGGGAGCAGTACTTC. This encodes CASSPYSGKSETGEQYF.

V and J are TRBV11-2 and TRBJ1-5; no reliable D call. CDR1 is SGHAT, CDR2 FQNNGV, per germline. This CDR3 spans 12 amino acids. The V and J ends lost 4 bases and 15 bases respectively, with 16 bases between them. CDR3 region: CASSSRLAGVHF. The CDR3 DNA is TGTGCCAGCAGCTCCCGACTAGCGGGAGTGCATTTT. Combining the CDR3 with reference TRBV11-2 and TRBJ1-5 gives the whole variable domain EAGVAQSPRYKIIEKRQSVAFWCNPISGHATLYWYQQILGQGPKLLIQFQNNGVVDDSQLPKDRFSAERLKGVDSTLKIQPAKLEDSAVYLCASSSRLAGVHFGDGTRLSIL.

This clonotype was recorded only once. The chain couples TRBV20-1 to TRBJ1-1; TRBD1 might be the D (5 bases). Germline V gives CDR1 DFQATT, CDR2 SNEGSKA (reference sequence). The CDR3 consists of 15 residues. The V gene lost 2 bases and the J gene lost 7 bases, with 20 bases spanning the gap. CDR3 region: CSARPTTVQANEAFF. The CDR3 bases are TGCAGTGCTAGACCAACGACAGTACAAGCAAATGAAGCTTTCTTT.

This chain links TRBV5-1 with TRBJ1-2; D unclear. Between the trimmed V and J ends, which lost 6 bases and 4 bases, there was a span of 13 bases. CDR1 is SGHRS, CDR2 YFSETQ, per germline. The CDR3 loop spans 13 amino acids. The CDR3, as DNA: TGCGCCAGCACCCTGACGGAGATCTATGGCTACACCTTC. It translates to CASTLTEIYGYTF.

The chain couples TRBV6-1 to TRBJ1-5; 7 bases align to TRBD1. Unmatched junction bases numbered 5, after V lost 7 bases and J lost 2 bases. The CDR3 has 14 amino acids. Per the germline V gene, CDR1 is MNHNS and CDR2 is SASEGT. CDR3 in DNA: TGTGCCAGCACCGCAGGGGGTGGCAATCAGCCCCAGCATTTT. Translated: CASTAGGGNQPQHF.

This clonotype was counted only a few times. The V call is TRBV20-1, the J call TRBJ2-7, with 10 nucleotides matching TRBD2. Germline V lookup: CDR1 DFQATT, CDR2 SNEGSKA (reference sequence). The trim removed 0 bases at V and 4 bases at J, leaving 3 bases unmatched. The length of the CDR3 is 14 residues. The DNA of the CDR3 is TGCAGTGCTAGAGAAGCGGGAGGGCCGTACGAGCAGTACTTC. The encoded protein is CSAREAGGPYEQYF.

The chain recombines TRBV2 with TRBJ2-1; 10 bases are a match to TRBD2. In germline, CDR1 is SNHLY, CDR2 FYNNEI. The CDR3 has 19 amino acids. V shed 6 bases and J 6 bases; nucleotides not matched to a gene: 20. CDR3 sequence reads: CASRKAGTSDRAGVNEQFF. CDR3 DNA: TGTGCCAGCAGGAAAGCCGGGACTAGCGACCGTGCGGGCGTCAATGAGCAGTTCTTC.